This TCR beta chain emerged from a study of cytomegalovirus exposure and HLA in healthy donors. General study results and limits: In the analysis, some V segments, TRBV6-2 and TRBV6-3 included, were excluded as indistinguishable.

Germline assignment: CDR1 MNHNS and CDR2 SASEGT. This CDR3 is 16 amino acids long. Unmatched junction bases numbered 5, after V lost 2 bases and J lost 3 bases. Concerning this clone: No antigen is known for it.

The PCR contained 60 Vbeta and 13 Jbeta primers. Method: immunoSEQ multiplex PCR; TCRdb's copy keeps in-frame clones and lacks some. The table shows 150,000 to 200,000 clones, with nearly 80% occurring only once. Sequencing was done on a sample of PBMCs. The rearrangement uses TRBV6-1 and TRBJ2-5; 11 bases agree with TRBD2. This TCR was sampled from a middle-aged man in good health and CMV-seropositive. Here the CDR3 DNA reads TGTGCCAGCAGTGAATTGGTAGCGGGAGGGAAAGAGACCCAGTACTTC. Its protein product is CASSELVAGGKETQYF.